This TCR beta chain came from a study of T cell repertoires in cytomegalovirus infection. About the research overall: Public TCR beta signature analysis indicated the presence of both CMV infection and matching HLA type.

This CDR3 spans 15 amino acids. V lost 7 bases and J lost 0, with 12 bases in between. CDR1 is MNHNS, CDR2 SASEGT, per germline. The sample holds a few counts of this clonotype. Its antigen is not known. TCRdb independently ran MiXCR on the reads; one entry per CDR3 protein. The repertoire holds 45,000 to 75,000 distinct CDR3 sequences, with roughly 34% as singletons. The origin of this receptor is a human donor in good health (CMV status not recorded). Some clones in this sample may be carry-over from other donors' samples. The chain carries TRBV6-1 and TRBJ1-4; the D gene is possibly TRBD1 (5 bases). Sequences were obtained from PBMCs, sequenced either directly or after in vitro stimulation (not recorded which). CDR3 in DNA: TGTGCCAGCACTCGTGGGGCAGCAACTAATGAAAAACTGTTTTTT. Amino acid sequence: CASTRGAATNEKLFF.